These 27 T cell receptor beta chains were all obtained from the same sample, sequenced in a study of tumor T cells in aggressive B-cell lymphoma. Clones were read by immunoSEQ multiplex PCR, and TCRdb kept only the in-frame ones, dropping some. The sample holds about 840 clones, 80% to 85% seen once. The specimen was tumor tissue. The receptors derive from an adult with diffuse large B cell lymphoma.

This clone was recorded a few times. J is TRBJ2-5 and V is TRBV5-6; 8 bases align to TRBD1. V was pared by 2 bases and J by 6 bases, with 3 bases of the junction left unmatched. The CDR3 loop spans 13 amino acids. CDR1 and CDR2 (germline): SGHDT, YYEEEE. CDR3 sequence: CASSFRTGKTQYF. The DNA for the CDR3 is TGTGCCAGCAGCTTCAGGACAGGGAAGACCCAGTACTTC.

This chain links TRBV4-3 with TRBJ1-1, with D unresolved. V lost 0 bases to trimming and J lost 9 bases, with 14 bases between them. Germline CDR1 and CDR2: LGHNA and YSLEER. The CDR3 extends over 14 amino acids. The DNA of the CDR3 is TGCGCCAGCAGCCAAGATAACGAGAGGCCCAAAGCTTTCTTT. It yields the protein CASSQDNERPKAFF.

V is TRBV9 and J is TRBJ2-7, with D possibly being TRBD1 (6 bases). This CDR3 region has 14 residues. Trimming pared 4 bases from V and 3 bases from J, leaving 14 bases between. The germline V gene has CDR1 SGDLS and CDR2 YYNGEE. The CDR3 reads CASSPGVMSYEQYF. CDR3 sequence (DNA): TGTGCCAGCAGCCCAGGGGTTATGAGCTACGAGCAGTACTTC. The complete variable domain, with remaining parts taken from reference TRBV9 and TRBJ2-7, reads DSGVTQTPKHLITATGQRVTLRCSPRSGDLSVYWYQQSLDQGLQFLIQYYNGEERAKGNILERFSAQQFPDLHSELNLSSLELGDSALYFCASSPGVMSYEQYFGPGTRLTVT.

The V and J genes are TRBV2 and TRBJ2-1; possibly TRBD2 for D (6 bases). Trimming removed 6 bases at V and 0 bases at J, with 12 bases between. Germline lookup yields CDR1 SNHLY and CDR2 FYNNEI. The CDR3 has 15 amino acids. In nucleotides, the CDR3 is TGTGCCAGCAGGAGCCGGGACTCCTCCTACAATGAGCAGTTCTTC. Amino acid sequence: CASRSRDSSYNEQFF. Based on the CDR3 plus reference TRBV2 and TRBJ2-1, the full variable domain is EPEVTQTPSHQVTQMGQEVILRCVPISNHLYFYWYRQILGQKVEFLVSFYNNEISEKSEIFDDQFSVERPDGSNFTLKIRSTKLEDSAMYFCASRSRDSSYNEQFFGPGTRLTVL.

This clone has only a few counts. The rearrangement joins TRBV9 to TRBJ2-2, with D possibly matching TRBD2 (6 bases). V lost 5 bases and J lost 4, with 9 bases in between. CDR1 and CDR2 (germline): SGDLS, YYNGEE. The CDR3 consists of 13 residues. The CDR3 here is CASRPGGTGELFF. The CDR3 bases are TGTGCCAGCAGGCCCGGGGGCACCGGGGAGCTGTTTTTT.

The sample holds one count of this clone. The rearrangement links TRBV14 to TRBJ2-7, with D uncertain. CDR3 length equals 12 residues. Per germline, CDR1 SGHDN and CDR2 FVKESK. V dropped 1 base and J dropped 6 bases, with 7 bases sitting between them. CDR3 region: CASSQVNGEQYF. As DNA, the CDR3 is TGTGCCAGCAGCCAAGTGAACGGCGAGCAGTACTTC.

The chain links TRBV9 to TRBJ2-1; 9 positions match TRBD1. This CDR3 is built from 15 residues. V lost 3 bases, J lost 5 bases, and 6 bases stayed unmatched. Germline assignment: CDR1 SGDLS and CDR2 YYNGEE. The CDR3: CASSAGTGFHNEQFF. As DNA, the CDR3 is TGTGCCAGCAGCGCCGGGACAGGGTTTCACAATGAGCAGTTCTTC.

The chain recombines TRBV27 with TRBJ2-1, with 12 bases fitting TRBD2. CDR1 is MNHEY and CDR2 is SMNVEV in the germline V gene (reference sequence). The CDR3 is 17 amino acids. J gave up 6 bases and V 1 base, and 7 bases lay outside the gene matches. The CDR3 here is CASSLLSGLAGTNEQFF. Written as DNA, the CDR3 is TGTGCCAGCAGTTTATTGTCTGGACTAGCGGGAACCAATGAGCAGTTCTTC.

A single count supports this clone. The genes are TRBV7-8 and TRBJ2-7; 8 positions agree with TRBD2. The ends lost 4 bases at V and 6 bases at J; junction bases unmatched: 11. The CDR3 is made up of 15 amino acids. Germline loops: CDR1 SGHVS, CDR2 FQNEAQ. In DNA form, the CDR3 reads TGTGCCAGCAGCTCCGGGGGGGGCCCTGGAGTCGAGCAGTACTTC. It is translated as CASSSGGGPGVEQYF.

This clone was counted a single time. The chain carries TRBV28 and TRBJ1-5; D is unclear. The V gene lost 6 bases and the J gene lost 2 bases, with 11 bases spanning the gap. The germline CDR1 and CDR2 sequences are MDHEN and SYDVKM. The CDR3 contains 14 residues. The CDR3 DNA is TGTGCCAGCAGCCGGGGTGGGGGCAATCAGCCCCAGCATTTT. Its protein is CASSRGGGNQPQHF.

With respect to this clone: One junction end disagrees with the germline gene, perhaps due to a read error. The gene calls are TRBV29-1 and TRBJ2-7, with TRBD2 matching 8 bases. This CDR3 is built from 14 residues. Germline CDR1 is SQVTM and CDR2 is ANQGSEA. Here the CDR3 reads CSVTRTSTYYKQYF. The CDR3 coding sequence is TGCAGCGTTACCCGGACTAGCACCTACTACAAGCAGTACTTC.

V usage is TRBV21-1 and J usage is TRBJ1-2. TRBV21-1 is a known pseudogene. The length of the CDR3 is 11 residues. CDR3 in amino acids: CASSKARGYTF. CDR3 DNA sequence: TGTGCCAGCAGCAAAGCCAGAGGATACACCTTC.

V gene TRBV28 combines with J gene TRBJ1-4; D uncertain. The CDR3 has 11 residues. V was shortened by 11 bases and J by 7 bases, with 11 bases between the two germline ends. Germline values: CDR1 MDHEN, CDR2 SYDVKM. The CDR3 sequence: CAVGRGEKLFF. The CDR3 bases are TGTGCCGTCGGCCGGGGTGAAAAACTGTTTTTT.

The gene calls are TRBV7-2 and TRBJ2-7, with TRBD2 as a possible D gene (5 bases). Germline V gene sequence: CDR1 SGHTA, CDR2 FQGNSA. This CDR3 comprises 15 residues. The V and J ends lost 5 bases and 6 bases respectively, with 20 bases between them. In nucleotides, the CDR3 is TGTGCCAGCAGCCCCATATGGGGAGAGGGTTTCGAGCAGTACTTC. Amino acids: CASSPIWGEGFEQYF.

The chain combines TRBV5-5 with TRBJ2-7, with TRBD1 as a possible D gene (6 bases). This CDR3 is 13 amino acids long. Germline CDR1 is SGHKS and CDR2 is YYEKEE (reference sequence). V was trimmed by 3 bases and J by 7 bases, leaving 14 bases between them. This CDR3 reads CASSSDRPREQYF. The CDR3 coding sequence is TGTGCCAGCAGCTCCGACAGGCCCAGGGAGCAGTACTTC.

This clone was recorded a few times. This sequence joins TRBV14 and TRBJ2-2; TRBD1 is a possible D gene (6 bases). V lost 2 bases and J lost 5, with 6 bases in between. Germline loops: CDR1 SGHDN, CDR2 FVKESK. The CDR3 consists of 13 residues. The CDR3 DNA is TGTGCCAGCAGCCAACAGGGGACCGGGGAGCTGTTTTTT. This codes for CASSQQGTGELFF.

The rearrangement uses TRBV9 and TRBJ2-6; 10 bases are a match to TRBD2. The germline CDR1 and CDR2 sequences are SGDLS and YYNGEE. Unmatched junction bases numbered 2, after V lost 0 bases and J lost 2 bases. CDR3 length: 17 amino acids. CDR3 sequence reads: CASSVVTSGTGANVLTF. The CDR3 bases are TGTGCCAGCAGCGTAGTAACTAGCGGGACTGGGGCCAACGTCCTGACTTTC.

This sequence joins TRBV2 and TRBJ1-5; the D is unclear. Per the germline V gene, CDR1 is SNHLY and CDR2 is FYNNEI. The V end lost 2 bases, the J end lost 3 bases, and 14 bases lay between the germline ends. This CDR3 spans 16 amino acids. The CDR3 loop reads CASSEPGGDLNQPQHF. DNA of the CDR3: TGTGCCAGCAGTGAACCTGGAGGAGACCTCAATCAGCCCCAGCATTTT.

This clone was found once. The rearrangement joins TRBV5-8 to TRBJ1-1; D perhaps matches TRBD1 (5 bases). Germline-derived CDR1 and CDR2 are SGHTS and YDEGEE. The CDR3 is 14 residues long. Trimming stripped 2 bases from V and 1 base from J, with 9 bases between. CDR3 residues: CASSLVQGNTEAFF. In nucleotides, the CDR3 is TGTGCCAGCAGCTTAGTGCAGGGGAACACTGAAGCTTTCTTT.

For the CDR3, the DNA is TGTGCCAGCAGCGTTGTAAGGGGCGAGCAGTACTTC. Encoded protein: CASSVVRGEQYF. V and J are TRBV7-2 and TRBJ2-7, with TRBD1 as a possible D gene (5 bases). CDR1 and CDR2 from the germline V gene are SGHTA and FQGNSA. The CDR3 spans 12 residues. Trimming left V 5 bases short and J 6 bases short, with 11 bases between.

The rearrangement joins TRBV9 to TRBJ1-2; D is ambiguous. Germline CDR1 SGDLS, CDR2 YYNGEE. V shed 4 bases and J shed 5 bases, with 12 bases lying between them. This CDR3 spans 13 amino acids. The CDR3 region is CASSLERGYGYTF. The CDR3 region has the DNA TGTGCCAGCAGCCTCGAGCGGGGATATGGCTACACCTTC.

This clone came up once. The chain joins TRBV28 to TRBJ2-1; D is perhaps TRBD2 (6 bases). Germline CDR1 MDHEN, CDR2 SYDVKM. CDR3 size: 12 residues. Between the trimmed V and J ends, which lost 5 bases and 9 bases, there was a span of 11 bases. The CDR3 here is CASSPPGLEQFF. Written as DNA, the CDR3 is TGTGCCAGCAGTCCTCCGGGACTTGAGCAGTTCTTC.

Here the CDR3 reads CASSYSWAGRTDTQYF. Written as DNA, the CDR3 is TGTGCCAGCAGTTACTCGTGGGCGGGAAGAACAGATACGCAGTATTTT. V is TRBV6-5 and J is TRBJ2-3; a weak D match, TRBD2 (6 bases). This CDR3 is built from 16 residues. V was clipped by 0 bases and J by 3 bases, with 13 bases between them. Germline values: CDR1 MNHEY, CDR2 SVGAGI.

The chain couples TRBV4-1 to TRBJ2-3; 10 bases line up with TRBD2. The CDR3 sequence is 18 residues long. Germline trimming cut 6 bases from V and 2 bases from J; bases unmatched to any gene: 14. Germline V gives CDR1 MGHRA, CDR2 YSYEKL. The CDR3 bases are TGCGCCAGCAGTCCTATACAGCGGACTAGCGGTTACACAGATACGCAGTATTTT. It translates to CASSPIQRTSGYTDTQYF.

This clone was observed a few times. The chain joins TRBV27 to TRBJ2-7; D ambiguous. Trimming cost V 5 bases and J 1 base, with 12 bases left between them. CDR3 length equals 14 residues. Germline V lookup: CDR1 MNHEY, CDR2 SMNVEV (reference sequence). Written as DNA, the CDR3 is TGTGCCAGCAGTCCCAGGCTTTGGTCCTACGAGCAGTACTTC. It codes for CASSPRLWSYEQYF.

This rearrangement joins TRBV11-2 to TRBJ2-7, with no clear D. The CDR3 totals 14 residues. The germline V gene encodes CDR1 SGHAT and CDR2 FQNNGV. Trimming shortened V by 0 bases and J by 5 bases, and 11 bases separated the two germline ends. The CDR3 sequence is CASSLDRSTDEQYF. The DNA for the CDR3 is TGTGCCAGCAGCTTAGACCGGAGCACCGACGAGCAGTACTTC.

The chain recombines TRBV11-2 with TRBJ1-4; 7 nucleotides align to TRBD1. The CDR3 is 15 residues long. With V trimmed by 1 base and J by 3 bases, 2 bases remained unmatched. CDR1 is SGHAT, CDR2 FQNNGV, per germline. This chain's CDR3 is CASSLGQGANEKLFF. The CDR3 region has the DNA TGTGCCAGCAGCTTAGGACAGGGCGCTAATGAAAAACTGTTTTTT.